This TCR beta chain originates from a study of cytomegalovirus exposure and HLA in healthy donors. The study, taken as a whole, reports: Many donors carried some public TCRs, although rarity characterized most TCR sequences. From TCR beta sequences, most subjects' HLA-A and HLA-B alleles were reportedly predicted accurately. TRBV6-2, TRBV6-3 and some other V segments were unresolvable in 87-base-pair reads. Earlier analysis found most TCR beta V segments productive about 90% or about 30% of the time.

Worth noting for this clone: The antigen is not known.

Use of 60 Vbeta and 13 Jbeta primers characterized the PCR. Assay used: immunoSEQ multiplex PCR; TCRdb lists only in-frame clones, some missing. The sample consists of under 250,000 clones, 75% to 90% of them appearing once. V lost 1 base, J lost 6 bases, and 7 bases stayed unmatched. The CDR3 spans 15 residues. Germline V gives CDR1 GTSNPN, CDR2 SVGIG (reference sequence). Sequences were obtained from PBMCs. This chain connects TRBV30 to TRBJ1-5; 9 nucleotides line up with TRBD1. The TCR originated in a woman aged 40 to 55 in good health and CMV-seronegative. The CDR3 sequence is CAWSGNRGRSQPQHF. The CDR3 DNA is TGTGCCTGGAGTGGTAACAGGGGGCGAAGTCAGCCCCAGCATTTT.